The clone carrying this T cell receptor (beta chain) was detected only once. No antigen is known for it. This sample is drawn from a study of blood T cells in healthy people across ages. Study-level findings and limits: More naive CD4+ cells and higher diversity marked long-lived donors relative to aged donors. Higher naive T cell percentage went strongly together with higher TCR beta diversity. Per million T cells, TCR beta diversity dropped roughly linearly as age increased.

The CDR3 is made up of 17 amino acids. The V end was cut by 2 bases, the J end by 3 bases, with 19 bases between. Per germline, CDR1 MNHNS and CDR2 SASEGT. Then a second PCR, running about 7 to 11 cycles, was carried out with a sample-barcoded 5' primer and a J-beta primer mix. TCRdb redid the calling of the 5' RACE reads with MiXCR, one entry per CDR3 protein. The sample consists of 980,000 or so distinct CDR3 sequences, 45% to 50% of them appearing once. The chain employs TRBV6-1 and TRBJ1-1; D is uncertain. This TCR derives from a man aged 25-45 years in good health. The sequenced material came from blood. CDR3 region: CASSEPHNLESDTEAFF. The CDR3 coding sequence is TGTGCCAGCAGTGAACCTCACAATCTGGAATCGGACACTGAAGCTTTCTTT.